This T cell receptor (beta chain) was observed in a study of shared clonotypes between healthy human individuals. Germline V CDR1 and CDR2: MNHEY, SVGAGI. The CDR3 consists of 13 residues. Trimming cost V 5 bases and J 9 bases, with 17 bases left between them. TCRdb keeps only in-frame clones here, not all; method: immunoSEQ multiplex PCR. The sample carries approximately 2.1 million clones, more than 80% recorded once. There were only Caucasian adults among the donors, and all lived in Nashville, Tennessee. The chain has TRBV6-5 and TRBJ2-7; D not resolved. The receptor was isolated from a young man in good health. Some clones in this sample may be carry-over from other donors' samples. The sequencing input was naive CD4+ T cells from PBMCs. Documented subset: CD45RA+ positively selected. DNA of the CDR3: TGTGCCAGCAGTGATTCCGCCCTCGTCCGGCAGTACTTC. Translated: CASSDSALVRQYF.